The 32 T cell receptor beta chains below were found in one sample sequenced in a study of PD-1 blockade in classical Hodgkin lymphoma. Assay: immunoSEQ multiplex PCR; the TCRdb copy retains only in-frame clones and omits some. The sample contains 100,000 to 120,000 clones, over 85% of which appear only once. Time point denoted: cycle 4 day 1 (C4D1), after 6 weeks of nivolumab. The patients all showed relapse after autologous stem cell transplantation, while their brentuximab vedotin exposure varied. This sample comprised peripheral blood mononuclear cells (PBMCs), obtained before the fourth cycle of nivolumab. Receptors originate from a human donor with classical Hodgkin lymphoma.

V and J are TRBV16 and TRBJ2-2; TRBD2 might be the D (5 bases). V lost 3 bases, J lost 7 bases, and 9 bases lay in between. Per the germline V gene, CDR1 is KGHSY and CDR2 is FQNENV. The CDR3 runs 13 residues. CDR3 in DNA: TGTGCCAGCAGCCACACACGGGGCGGGGAGCTGTTTTTT. Its protein product is CASSHTRGGELFF.

The chain joins TRBV19 to TRBJ1-1, with D perhaps matching TRBD1 (6 bases). Germline V gene data show CDR1 as LNHDA and CDR2 as SQIVND (reference sequence). The CDR3 is 16 amino acids. The ends were cut back, 4 bases at V and 0 bases at J, with 15 bases in the middle. CDR3 in amino acids: CASSTFGGRLNTEAFF. The CDR3 nucleotides read TGTGCCAGTAGTACCTTCGGGGGGCGGCTGAACACTGAAGCTTTCTTT. The entire variable domain, with the rest obtained from reference TRBV19 and TRBJ1-1, is as follows: DGGITQSPKYLFRKEGQNVTLSCEQNLNHDAMYWYRQDPGQGLRLIYYSQIVNDFQKGDIAEGYSVSREKKESFPLTVTSAQKNPTAFYLCASSTFGGRLNTEAFFGQGTRLTVV.

J is TRBJ1-4 and V is TRBV23-1, with D hard to call. TRBV23-1 is filed as an ORF, its function uncertain. This CDR3 spans 15 amino acids. The V gene lost 2 bases and the J gene lost 8 bases, with 15 bases spanning the gap. CDR3 sequence reads: CASSQDRAQGEKLFF. In DNA, the CDR3 is TGCGCCAGCAGTCAAGACCGGGCTCAAGGCGAAAAACTGTTTTTT.

This clone was found a few times. This chain uses TRBV11-2 with TRBJ2-5; D is unclear. CDR1 and CDR2 from the germline V gene are SGHAT and FQNNGV. The CDR3 totals 13 residues. Trimming took 5 bases from V and 3 from J, leaving 10 bases between them. The DNA of the CDR3 is TGTGCCAGCAGCCCCCCAGTAGAAGAGACCCAGTACTTC. This encodes CASSPPVEETQYF.

The gene calls are TRBV4-1 and TRBJ2-1; 8 positions match TRBD2. The CDR3 contains 17 residues. Germline V lookup: CDR1 MGHRA, CDR2 YSYEKL. Losses at the gene ends were 0 bases for V and 9 bases for J; bases not matched to a gene: 13. This chain's CDR3 is CASSQDLSGRARIEQFF. The CDR3 bases are TGCGCCAGCAGCCAAGATCTTTCCGGGAGGGCACGGATTGAGCAGTTCTTC.

The chain joins TRBV19 to TRBJ2-2; D ambiguous. Germline V gene lookup returns CDR1 LNHDA and CDR2 SQIVND (reference sequence). The V end was cut by 6 bases, the J end by 7 bases, with 12 bases between. The CDR3 runs 13 residues. CDR3 protein: CASRRGEVGELFF. The CDR3, as DNA: TGTGCCAGTAGAAGAGGAGAGGTCGGGGAGCTGTTTTTT.

The rearrangement links TRBV9 to TRBJ1-3; 7 bases agree with TRBD1. This CDR3 contains 16 residues. Germline CDR1 SGDLS, CDR2 YYNGEE. The V and J ends lost 4 bases and 3 bases, in that order; junction bases with no gene match: 10. CDR3: CASSPQGGQGGNTIYF. The CDR3 DNA follows: TGTGCCAGCAGCCCCCAGGGGGGGCAGGGTGGAAACACCATATATTTT.

This clone was seen once. The chain uses TRBV5-1 and TRBJ1-1; 7 nucleotides agree with TRBD1. Trimming at V came to 0 bases and at J to 0 bases, leaving 8 bases not matched to a gene. CDR1 is SGHRS and CDR2 is YFSETQ in the germline V gene. CDR3 length equals 17 residues. The CDR3 DNA is TGCGCCAGCAGCTTGGAGGCGACAGGGCTTTTGAACACTGAAGCTTTCTTT. It yields the protein CASSLEATGLLNTEAFF.

The V gene is TRBV7-2, the J gene TRBJ1-2, with D hard to call. CDR1 is SGHTA and CDR2 is FQGNSA in the germline V gene. CDR3 length: 16 amino acids. The germline V and J ends were trimmed by 1 base and 5 bases, with 17 bases remaining between them. CDR3: CASSLGTPGGSYGYTF. The CDR3 DNA reads as TGTGCCAGCAGCTTAGGGACTCCCGGAGGATCTTATGGCTACACCTTC.

The chain carries TRBV2 and TRBJ2-1; D may be TRBD2 (5 bases). Germline values: CDR1 SNHLY, CDR2 FYNNEI. The CDR3 has 14 residues. Trimming cost V 4 bases and J 5 bases, with 12 bases left between them. CDR3 nucleotides: TGTGCCAGCAGTGTGCTGCGGGCCGACAATGAGCAGTTCTTC. Translation: CASSVLRADNEQFF.

The genes are TRBV9 and TRBJ1-2, with D uncertain. The ends were cut back, 0 bases at V and 8 bases at J, with 14 bases in the middle. The CDR3 loop spans 14 amino acids. Germline V gene data show CDR1 as SGDLS and CDR2 as YYNGEE. The CDR3 sequence: CASSVVRTGQGYTF. CDR3 nucleotides: TGTGCCAGCAGCGTAGTCCGAACCGGCCAGGGCTACACCTTC.

This sequence joins TRBV2 and TRBJ2-1, with a weak D call TRBD2 (5 bases). The CDR3 is made up of 15 amino acids. Deletions cut 3 bases from V and 8 bases from J, with 17 bases between. The germline V gene encodes CDR1 SNHLY and CDR2 FYNNEI. The CDR3 here is CASSDGGTRADEQFF. In DNA form, the CDR3 reads TGTGCCAGCAGTGATGGAGGTACGCGGGCCGATGAGCAGTTCTTC. The whole variable domain, filled in from reference TRBV2 and TRBJ2-1, reads EPEVTQTPSHQVTQMGQEVILRCVPISNHLYFYWYRQILGQKVEFLVSFYNNEISEKSEIFDDQFSVERPDGSNFTLKIRSTKLEDSAMYFCASSDGGTRADEQFFGPGTRLTVL.

J is TRBJ2-3 and V is TRBV13; no clear D. Germline V gene sequence: CDR1 PRHDT, CDR2 FYEKMQ (reference sequence). This CDR3 is 11 amino acids long. The germline V and J ends were trimmed by 3 bases and 2 bases, with 0 bases remaining between them. CDR3 sequence: CASSFTDTQYF. The CDR3 DNA sequence: TGTGCCAGCAGCTTCACAGATACGCAGTATTTT. Full variable domain (missing parts from reference TRBV13 and TRBJ2-3): AAGVIQSPRHLIKEKRETATLKCYPIPRHDTVYWYQQGPGQDPQFLISFYEKMQSDKGSIPDRFSAQQFSDYHSELNMSSLELGDSALYFCASSFTDTQYFGPGTRLTVL.

The gene calls are TRBV7-6 and TRBJ1-1; D is uncertain. Trimming cost V 0 bases and J 4 bases, with 15 bases left between them. The V gene's germline CDR1 is SGHVS and CDR2 FNYEAQ. The CDR3 loop spans 16 amino acids. The CDR3 reads CASSLALGEEGTEAFF. The CDR3 coding sequence is TGTGCCAGCAGCTTAGCGCTCGGGGAAGAAGGCACTGAAGCTTTCTTT.

Notes on this clone: The junction differs from germline at one of its ends, possibly a read error. The V gene is TRBV5-1, the J gene TRBJ1-4; 10 nucleotides line up with TRBD1. The CDR3 loop spans 15 amino acids. Germline lookup yields CDR1 SGHRS and CDR2 YFSETQ. The DNA for the CDR3 is TGCGTCAGCAGCGGCGGGGACAGGGGATTGGAAAAACTGTTTTTT. Residues: CVSSGGDRGLEKLFF.

The chain links TRBV25-1 to TRBJ2-4; the D is unclear. Per germline, CDR1 MGHDK and CDR2 SYGVNS. The V and J ends lost 1 base and 0 bases respectively, with 13 bases between them. The CDR3 is made up of 17 amino acids. Here the CDR3 DNA reads TGTGCCAGCAGTGAATCGGCCAGCATATCAGCCAAAAACATTCAGTACTTC. Amino acid sequence: CASSESASISAKNIQYF.

The V and J genes are TRBV2 and TRBJ1-3; 9 positions agree with TRBD1. Per germline, CDR1 SNHLY and CDR2 FYNNEI. This CDR3 is built from 15 residues. V was clipped by 6 bases and J by 0 bases; unmatched bases: 3. The CDR3 coding sequence is TGTGCCAGCAGGCTGGACAGGGGCTCTGGAAACACCATATATTTT. Its translation: CASRLDRGSGNTIYF.

The chain employs TRBV6-1 and TRBJ2-1; TRBD1 might be the D (5 bases). V dropped 7 bases and J dropped 9 bases, with 16 bases sitting between them. Germline CDR1 and CDR2: MNHNS and SASEGT. The CDR3 loop spans 13 amino acids. This chain's CDR3 is CASTPIQESEQFF. CDR3 bases: TGTGCCAGCACCCCAATACAGGAGTCTGAGCAGTTCTTC.

The V gene is TRBV7-2, the J gene TRBJ1-3; D unresolved. Germline V lookup: CDR1 SGHTA, CDR2 FQGNSA. Trimming left V 1 base short and J 2 bases short, with 9 bases between. The CDR3 length is 15 residues. The CDR3 bases are TGTGCCAGCAGCTTAGTTAGGAGAACTGGAAACACCATATATTTT. Protein: CASSLVRRTGNTIYF.

The chain carries TRBV5-6 and TRBJ1-1, with TRBD1 matching 8 bases. The V gene's germline CDR1 is SGHDT and CDR2 YYEEEE. The trim removed 4 bases at V and 2 bases at J, leaving 4 bases unmatched. This CDR3 is built from 14 residues. The CDR3 protein is CASSPGQANTEAFF. In DNA form, the CDR3 reads TGTGCCAGCAGCCCGGGACAGGCCAACACTGAAGCTTTCTTT.

V usage is TRBV6-1 and J usage is TRBJ2-7; D ambiguous. The V gene lost 3 bases and the J gene lost 2 bases, with 14 bases spanning the gap. The CDR3 loop spans 15 amino acids. The V gene's germline CDR1 is MNHNS and CDR2 SASEGT. The CDR3 protein is CASSDGGERTYEQYF. DNA for the CDR3: TGTGCCAGCAGTGATGGCGGAGAACGAACCTACGAGCAGTACTTC.

The chain employs TRBV29-1 and TRBJ1-3; 10 positions agree with TRBD1. V was clipped by 5 bases and J by 4 bases; unmatched bases: 5. Germline CDR1 and CDR2: SQVTM and ANQGSEA. This CDR3 region has 14 residues. This CDR3 reads CSVKGQGVGNTIYF. CDR3 nucleotide sequence: TGCAGCGTTAAAGGACAGGGGGTAGGAAACACCATATATTTT.

The rearrangement uses TRBV10-1 and TRBJ2-1, with TRBD2 matching over 8 bases. This CDR3 contains 15 residues. Germline V gene sequence: CDR1 WNHNN, CDR2 SYGVQD (reference sequence). V trimming: 6 bases; J trimming: 4 bases; junction bases outside the gene matches: 8. The CDR3 loop reads CASSIGLASYNEQFF. CDR3 in DNA: TGCGCCAGCAGCATTGGACTAGCTTCGTACAATGAGCAGTTCTTC.

The CDR3 DNA reads as TGTGCCACCAGCCGCGACCCCCTTCTTCAGGGGGATCAGCCCCAGCATTTT. Encoded protein: CATSRDPLLQGDQPQHF. The J gene is TRBJ1-5, the V gene TRBV15, with TRBD1 matching over 7 bases. With V trimmed by 5 bases and J by 5 bases, 15 bases remained unmatched. Germline CDR1 LNHNV, CDR2 YYDKDF (reference sequence). This CDR3 region has 17 residues.

This sequence joins TRBV27 and TRBJ2-3; D is unresolved. Trimming took 1 base from V and 1 from J, leaving 6 bases between them. This CDR3 has 14 residues. The germline CDR1 and CDR2 sequences are MNHEY and SMNVEV (reference sequence). CDR3 sequence (DNA): TGTGCCAGCAGTTTATTCCAAGGCACAGATACGCAGTATTTT. This translates into CASSLFQGTDTQYF.

Comments on this clone: At one end, the junction sequence differs from germline, possibly due to a read error. The rearrangement joins TRBV2 to TRBJ2-7; D is perhaps TRBD1 (6 bases). This CDR3 region has 15 residues. CDR1 is SNHLY, CDR2 FYNNEI, per germline. The CDR3 loop reads CASGARQVSSYGQYF. The CDR3 coding sequence is TGTGCCAGCGGGGCGAGACAGGTGAGCTCCTACGGGCAGTACTTC.

This clone was observed once. This chain links TRBV6-6 with TRBJ2-3, with a possible D match to TRBD2 (6 bases). This CDR3 region has 16 residues. V was trimmed by 2 bases and J by 6 bases, leaving 18 bases between them. CDR1 is MNHNY and CDR2 is SVGAGI in the germline V gene (reference sequence). CDR3 protein: CASSYGQSVGRDTQYF. CDR3 coding DNA: TGTGCCAGCAGTTACGGTCAGTCTGTAGGGAGGGATACGCAGTATTTT.

V usage is TRBV7-8 and J usage is TRBJ2-1; D not resolved. V lost 5 bases, J lost 8 bases, and 10 bases lay in between. This CDR3 comprises 12 residues. The germline V gene has CDR1 SGHVS and CDR2 FQNEAQ. In nucleotides, the CDR3 is TGTGCCAGCAGCCCCGTTTGGGATGAGCAGTTCTTC. Translating gives CASSPVWDEQFF.

This clone came up a few times. The chain links TRBV10-1 to TRBJ1-2; TRBD1 aligns across 8 bases. Looked up from germline, CDR1 is WNHNN and CDR2 is SYGVQD (reference sequence). The V and J ends lost 6 bases and 3 bases, in that order; junction bases with no gene match: 3. This CDR3 is 13 amino acids long. CDR3 in amino acids: CASSEDRDYGYTF. CDR3 sequence (DNA): TGCGCCAGCAGCGAGGACAGGGACTATGGCTACACCTTC.

The chain employs TRBV28 and TRBJ2-7, with 11 bases aligning to TRBD2. This CDR3 is built from 15 residues. Germline values: CDR1 MDHEN, CDR2 SYDVKM. With 4 bases clipped from V and 3 bases from J, the junction kept 5 bases outside the gene matches. Here the CDR3 reads CASSYTSGGIYEQYF. The CDR3 DNA sequence: TGTGCCAGCAGTTACACTAGCGGGGGAATCTACGAGCAGTACTTC.

The chain carries TRBV30 and TRBJ2-7; tentative D call: TRBD1 (6 bases). Germline CDR1 GTSNPN, CDR2 SVGIG (reference sequence). CDR3 length equals 13 residues. Trimming removed 0 bases at V and 5 bases at J, with 11 bases between. Here the CDR3 DNA reads TGTGCCTGGAGTGTCCAGGGGCGGGACGAGCAGTACTTC. This translates into CAWSVQGRDEQYF.

The CDR3 region has the DNA TGCGCCAGCAGCCAAGAAGGCGGGAACACCGGGGAGCTGTTTTTT. Its protein product is CASSQEGGNTGELFF. The chain combines TRBV4-3 with TRBJ2-2; D ambiguous. V shed 0 bases and J shed 1 base, with 6 bases lying between them. Germline V gene lookup returns CDR1 LGHNA and CDR2 YSLEER. The CDR3 extends over 15 amino acids.